Below are 21 T cell receptor beta chains sequenced from a single sample in a study of regulatory T cells in long-lasting Graves disease (dated by TCRdb to the early 2020s). The sample's time point label is to be understood as: persistent/refractory GD, antithyroid drugs over 5 years with positive TRAb. RNA was extracted from PBMCs in TRIzol for both TCR sequencing and RNA sequencing. Library prep was done by multiplex PCR. Instrument used: Illumina HiSeq 4000. iRepertoire HTBI primers and Arm-PCR amplification of CDR3 regions were used to construct TCR beta libraries. In-frame beta chains were kept once TCRdb had trimmed the public reads at Q25 with fastp and called clones with MiXCR. Every distinct CDR3 protein forms one entry, paired with its most common genes and DNA. Present in this sample are approximately 440,000 distinct CDR3 sequences, 20% to 30% of which were seen just once. The ten most abundant clones make up approximately 26% of the sample.

The input for sequencing was peripheral blood mononuclear cells (PBMCs), taken when the disease was refractory, from a patient treated with antithyroid drugs. The receptor source for this set is a female donor with Graves disease.

Only a few counts were recorded for this clonotype. The DNA of the CDR3 is TGTGCCAGCAGGGGGGACAGCATCAATCATAAGCCCCAGCATTTT. Translated: CASRGDSINHKPQHF. This chain links TRBV6-2 or TRBV6-3 with TRBJ1-5; 7 positions agree with TRBD1. J lost 8 bases, V lost 6 bases, and 13 bases had no gene match. CDR3 length equals 15 residues. Per the germline V gene, CDR1 is MNHEY and CDR2 is SVGEGT.

This chain uses TRBV5-1 with TRBJ1-1; weak D call: TRBD1 (6 bases). Germline V gene data show CDR1 as SGHRS and CDR2 as YFSETQ. Trimming left V 0 bases short and J 7 bases short, with 22 bases between. This CDR3 region has 17 residues. The CDR3 sequence: CASSLVGAPTTQNEAFF. Written as DNA, the CDR3 is TGCGCCAGCAGCTTGGTGGGGGCCCCCACCACCCAAAATGAAGCTTTCTTT.

This clonotype came up many times. CDR3 nucleotide sequence: TGTGCCAGCAGCTTGGGCGGGAGGACCTACGAGCAGTACTTC. Protein: CASSLGGRTYEQYF. J is TRBJ2-7 and V is TRBV7-2; 8 bases agree with TRBD2. This CDR3 has 14 residues. V lost 3 bases to trimming and J lost 2 bases; unmatched junction nucleotides: 3. CDR1 SGHTA and CDR2 FQGNSA come from the germline V gene.

The chain couples TRBV7-8 to TRBJ1-2, with TRBD1 as a possible D gene (5 bases). The CDR3 loop spans 16 amino acids. V was pared by 2 bases and J by 4 bases, with 17 bases between. Germline CDR1 reads SGHVS; CDR2 reads FQNEAQ. CDR3 protein: CASSLSGAEWSYGYTF. CDR3 bases: TGTGCCAGCAGCTTATCCGGGGCCGAGTGGAGCTATGGCTACACCTTC. Complete variable domain (other parts from reference TRBV7-8 and TRBJ1-2): GAGVSQSPRYKVAKRGQDVALRCDPISGHVSLFWYQQALGQGPEFLTYFQNEAQLDKSGLPSDRFFAERPEGSVSTLKIQRTQQEDSAVYLCASSLSGAEWSYGYTFGSGTRLTVV.

The chain joins TRBV30 to TRBJ2-3; D gene ambiguous. The CDR3 sequence is 12 residues long. Trimming left V 4 bases short and J 4 bases short, with 9 bases between. Germline-derived CDR1 and CDR2 are GTSNPN and SVGIG (reference sequence). CDR3 loop: CAWTGLSDTQYF. The DNA for the CDR3 is TGTGCCTGGACCGGGTTATCAGATACGCAGTATTTT.

There are a few counts of this clonotype. Here the CDR3 DNA reads TGCGCCAGCAGCTTCAGGGTAGGAGAAAAACTGTTTTTT. It yields the protein CASSFRVGEKLFF. The chain is built from TRBV5-1 and TRBJ1-4; D may be TRBD1 (5 bases). CDR1 is SGHRS, CDR2 YFSETQ, per germline. V was shortened by 2 bases and J by 8 bases, with 10 bases between the two germline ends. The CDR3 length is 13 residues.

This clonotype was seen a few times. The chain carries TRBV20-1 and TRBJ2-7; D possibly corresponds to TRBD2 (5 bases). The germline V and J ends were trimmed by 2 bases and 0 bases, with 17 bases remaining between them. In germline, CDR1 is DFQATT, CDR2 SNEGSKA (reference sequence). The CDR3 length is 16 residues. The CDR3 reads CSARSPPPGNSYEQYF. The CDR3 DNA sequence: TGCAGTGCTAGATCCCCCCCCCCGGGAAACTCCTACGAGCAGTACTTC.

Many counts were recorded for this clonotype. The chain uses TRBV7-6 and TRBJ2-5, with 8 positions matching TRBD1. In germline, CDR1 is SGHVS, CDR2 FNYEAQ. CDR3 length equals 16 residues. V lost 5 bases, J lost 1 base, and 9 bases stayed unmatched. CDR3 in amino acids: CASSPTPGQAQETQYF. DNA of the CDR3: TGTGCCAGCAGCCCTACACCGGGACAGGCCCAAGAGACCCAGTACTTC.

The rearrangement links TRBV20-1 to TRBJ1-1; D gene unclear. Germline CDR1 is DFQATT and CDR2 is SNEGSKA (reference sequence). V gave up 1 base and J gave up 0 bases, with 12 bases separating them. The CDR3 is 15 amino acids. CDR3 DNA: TGCAGTGCTAGAGCCAACTCGAACGTGAACACTGAAGCTTTCTTT. As protein: CSARANSNVNTEAFF.

Ten or more counts support this clonotype. J is TRBJ1-4 and V is TRBV12-3 or TRBV12-4; TRBD1 matches 7 bases. This CDR3 is 16 amino acids long. J lost 7 bases, V lost 1 base, and 9 bases had no gene match. The CDR3: CASSLGTGQVGEKLFF. In DNA form, the CDR3 reads TGTGCCAGCAGTTTAGGAACCGGACAGGTCGGTGAAAAACTGTTTTTT.

Points on this clonotype: This may stem from a read error, because a much larger clone lies one nucleotide away. V gene TRBV20-1 combines with J gene TRBJ1-1; TRBD1 matches 8 bases. Germline lookup yields CDR1 DFQATT and CDR2 SNEGSKA (reference sequence). After removal of 5 bases from V and 4 bases from J, the junction contained 9 bases not matched to a gene. The CDR3 runs to 14 residues. The CDR3 nucleotides are TGCAGTGCTTCCCAGGGGGCGACGAGCACTGAAGCTTTCTTT. Protein: CSASQGATSTEAFF.

This clonotype appeared a single time. A much larger clonotype is one base distant, so this may be a read error. This rearrangement joins TRBV7-2 to TRBJ2-7; 7 bases are a match to TRBD1. Germline V gives CDR1 SGHTA, CDR2 FQGNSA. The CDR3 consists of 16 residues. CDR3 region: CASSFRQGPIAYERYF. DNA of the CDR3: TGTGCCAGCAGCTTCCGACAGGGCCCTATAGCCTACGAGCGGTACTTC.

This clonotype appeared a few times. V is TRBV18 and J is TRBJ1-1, with TRBD1 matching 8 bases. CDR3 size: 15 residues. Germline V gene data show CDR1 as KGHSH and CDR2 as LQKENI. Germline trimming cut 4 bases from V and 2 bases from J; bases unmatched to any gene: 6. CDR3 coding DNA: TGTGCCAGCTCACGACAGGGGAGGGGCAACACTGAAGCTTTCTTT. This encodes CASSRQGRGNTEAFF.

This clonotype was recorded a few times. The junction and the germline gene differ at one end; a read error may be behind it. The gene calls are TRBV12-3 or TRBV12-4 and TRBJ2-7; 10 bases match TRBD2. This CDR3 comprises 13 residues. The chain's CDR3 is CASSLAGAGEQYF. The CDR3, as DNA: TGTGCCAGCAGTCTAGCGGGAGCGGGCGAGCAGTACTTC.

This clonotype was detected ten times or more. V and J are TRBV11-2 and TRBJ2-5; D remains ambiguous. The CDR3 length is 13 residues. The germline CDR1 and CDR2 sequences are SGHAT and FQNNGV. Trimming removed 5 bases from V and 5 bases from J, with 12 bases in between. CDR3 DNA: TGTGCCAGCAGCAAAGAAGGATGGGAGACCCAGTACTTC. It encodes CASSKEGWETQYF.

This clonotype occurred many times. The rearrangement uses TRBV28 and TRBJ2-7; tentative D call: TRBD2 (6 bases). The CDR3 consists of 16 residues. V lost 3 bases to trimming and J lost 6 bases, with 21 bases between them. Germline V gives CDR1 MDHEN, CDR2 SYDVKM. The CDR3 reads CASSLIAENVLGEQYF. Written as DNA, the CDR3 is TGTGCCAGCAGTTTGATAGCGGAGAACGTGTTGGGCGAGCAGTACTTC. Drawing the rest from reference TRBV28 and TRBJ2-7, the complete variable domain is DVKVTQSSRYLVKRTGEKVFLECVQDMDHENMFWYRQDPGLGLRLIYFSYDVKMKEKGDIPEGYSVSREKKERFSLILESASTNQTSMYLCASSLIAENVLGEQYFGPGTRLTVT.

V is TRBV19 and J is TRBJ2-3; D is perhaps TRBD2 (5 bases). Between the trimmed V and J ends, which lost 5 bases and 5 bases, there was a span of 20 bases. Germline V CDR1 and CDR2: LNHDA, SQIVND (reference sequence). This CDR3 region has 16 residues. The CDR3 protein is CASSSTRWERVDTQYF. DNA for the CDR3: TGTGCCAGTAGTTCGACCAGGTGGGAGAGAGTAGATACGCAGTATTTT.

In this sample, this clonotype turned up many times. This rearrangement joins TRBV7-3 to TRBJ2-7, with a possible D match to TRBD2 (5 bases). CDR3 length: 15 residues. V lost 0 bases and J lost 5, with 14 bases in between. Germline V gene sequence: CDR1 SGHTA, CDR2 FQGTGA. CDR3 loop: CASSLTGAGKDEQYF. The CDR3 coding sequence is TGTGCCAGCAGCTTAACGGGAGCTGGCAAGGACGAGCAGTACTTC.

The V gene is TRBV20-1, the J gene TRBJ1-2; 8 bases map to TRBD1. The germline V gene has CDR1 DFQATT and CDR2 SNEGSKA (reference sequence). This CDR3 is 13 amino acids long. The V and J ends lost 7 bases and 8 bases, in that order; junction bases with no gene match: 12. The CDR3: CSVRGQAQRGYTF. In DNA, the CDR3 is TGCAGTGTCAGGGGGCAGGCCCAGAGGGGCTACACCTTC.

This clonotype was recorded many times. This sequence joins TRBV28 and TRBJ2-5, with 10 bases aligning to TRBD2. From germline, CDR1 is MDHEN and CDR2 SYDVKM. This CDR3 has 15 residues. With V trimmed by 4 bases and J by 4 bases, 6 bases remained unmatched. CDR3 in amino acids: CASSSGLAVGETQYF. The CDR3 DNA follows: TGTGCCAGCAGTTCAGGACTAGCGGTGGGAGAGACCCAGTACTTC.

The V gene is TRBV25-1, the J gene TRBJ2-7; D gene ambiguous. Germline V gene data show CDR1 as MGHDK and CDR2 as SYGVNS. The length of the CDR3 is 11 residues. V dropped 2 bases and J dropped 8 bases, with 7 bases sitting between them. The chain's CDR3 is CASSEPFKQYF. CDR3 DNA: TGTGCCAGCAGTGAACCCTTTAAGCAGTACTTC.